What follows are 11 T cell receptor beta chains derived from one specimen sequenced in a study. TCRdb re-derived calls from the RT-PCR reads in MiXCR, one entry per CDR3 protein. The table has hundreds of thousands of distinct CDR3 sequences, approximately 15% seen once. Sequences were obtained from memory CD4+ T cells from blood. The receptors come from a female donor in good health, serving as a healthy control.

V usage is TRBV18 and J usage is TRBJ2-7; D gene ambiguous. V was cut by 2 bases and J by 7 bases, with 15 bases left in between. The CDR3 is 14 residues long. Germline assignment: CDR1 KGHSH and CDR2 LQKENI. The CDR3 DNA sequence: TGTGCCAGCTCACCAAACGAAGGGCATGGAGAGCAGTACTTC. This encodes CASSPNEGHGEQYF.

The CDR3 here is CASTIQGGDEKLFF. The CDR3 DNA follows: TGCGCCAGCACCATACAGGGGGGCGATGAAAAACTGTTTTTT. V usage is TRBV5-1 and J usage is TRBJ1-4, with 8 bases aligning to TRBD1. V lost 6 bases and J lost 6; bases outside the gene matches: 7. The CDR3 has 14 residues. Germline CDR1 SGHRS, CDR2 YFSETQ.

This clonotype was observed a handful of times. The V and J genes are TRBV9 and TRBJ2-2; D not certain. This CDR3 comprises 16 residues. Between the trimmed V and J ends, which lost 0 bases and 2 bases, there was a span of 11 bases. Germline CDR1 is SGDLS and CDR2 is YYNGEE. CDR3 coding DNA: TGTGCCAGCAGCGTAGATCTTTACGGAAACACCGGGGAGCTGTTTTTT. Translation gives CASSVDLYGNTGELFF.

In its sample, this clonotype was seen a few times. The chain recombines TRBV9 with TRBJ2-7; 7 bases are a match to TRBD1. V gave up 3 bases and J gave up 0 bases; unmatched junction bases: 6. This CDR3 is 15 amino acids long. Germline V lookup: CDR1 SGDLS, CDR2 YYNGEE. The DNA for the CDR3 is TGTGCCAGCAGCGAGGGGGCTGGACTCTCCTACGAGCAGTACTTC. It translates to CASSEGAGLSYEQYF.

This clonotype occurred many times. The chain employs TRBV6-5 and TRBJ2-1; TRBD2 aligns across 13 bases. The germline V gene encodes CDR1 MNHEY and CDR2 SVGAGI. The V gene end was trimmed by 0 bases and the J gene end by 8 bases; junction bases not matched to a gene: 4. This CDR3 is built from 16 residues. The CDR3 nucleotides read TGTGCCAGCAGTTACTCAGGACTAGCGGGAGTCTATGAGCAGTTCTTC. Its protein is CASSYSGLAGVYEQFF.

The chain recombines TRBV7-6 with TRBJ2-1; D not certain. Per the germline V gene, CDR1 is SGHVS and CDR2 is FNYEAQ. The CDR3 contains 13 residues. V was clipped by 1 base and J by 7 bases, with 8 bases between them. This CDR3 reads CASSLGRWNEQFF. CDR3 bases: TGTGCCAGCAGCTTAGGACGGTGGAATGAGCAGTTCTTC.

This clonotype showed up just a few times. This chain connects TRBV20-1 to TRBJ1-2, with D uncertain. CDR1 DFQATT and CDR2 SNEGSKA come from the germline V gene (reference sequence). The V end lost 3 bases, the J end lost 2 bases, and 7 bases lay between the germline ends. The CDR3 spans 12 residues. CDR3 in amino acids: CSASVRNYGYTF. In DNA, the CDR3 is TGCAGTGCTAGCGTCCGCAACTATGGCTACACCTTC.

The V and J genes are TRBV18 and TRBJ2-7, with D unresolved. The V and J ends lost 1 base and 6 bases respectively, with 10 bases between them. CDR3 length equals 13 residues. CDR1 KGHSH and CDR2 LQKENI come from the germline V gene. The CDR3 bases are TGTGCCAGCTCACCACAGCCGACCCGCGAGCAGTACTTC. It encodes CASSPQPTREQYF. Full variable domain (outside the CDR3, taken from reference TRBV18 and TRBJ2-7): NAGVMQNPRHLVRRRGQEARLRCSPMKGHSHVYWYRQLPEEGLKFMVYLQKENIIDESGMPKERFSAEFPKEGPSILRIQQVVRGDSAAYFCASSPQPTREQYFGPGTRLTVT.

This clonotype has only a few counts. V gene TRBV5-1 combines with J gene TRBJ2-7; D ambiguous. The CDR3 is made up of 16 amino acids. Germline-derived CDR1 and CDR2 are SGHRS and YFSETQ. V shed 4 bases and J shed 6 bases, with 23 bases lying between them. CDR3 loop: CASSDQMNIRASEQYF. The CDR3 DNA follows: TGCGCCAGCAGCGACCAAATGAACATCCGGGCTAGCGAGCAGTACTTC.

This rearrangement joins TRBV28 to TRBJ2-3; D perhaps matches TRBD2 (5 bases). Germline CDR1 and CDR2: MDHEN and SYDVKM. With 6 bases removed from V and 2 bases from J, the gap between germline ends came to 15 bases. The CDR3 sequence is 15 residues long. The DNA of the CDR3 is TGTGCCAGCAGGGAAAGCGGATTCATCACAGATACGCAGTATTTT. Its protein product is CASRESGFITDTQYF.

This clonotype was found once. V is TRBV7-3 and J is TRBJ1-5; maybe TRBD1 (5 bases). This CDR3 contains 13 residues. The germline CDR1 and CDR2 sequences are SGHTA and FQGTGA. The ends were cut back, 2 bases at V and 9 bases at J, with 11 bases in the middle. The CDR3 protein is CASSLYEGRPQHF. The CDR3 DNA sequence: TGTGCCAGCAGCTTATACGAGGGACGGCCCCAGCATTTT.